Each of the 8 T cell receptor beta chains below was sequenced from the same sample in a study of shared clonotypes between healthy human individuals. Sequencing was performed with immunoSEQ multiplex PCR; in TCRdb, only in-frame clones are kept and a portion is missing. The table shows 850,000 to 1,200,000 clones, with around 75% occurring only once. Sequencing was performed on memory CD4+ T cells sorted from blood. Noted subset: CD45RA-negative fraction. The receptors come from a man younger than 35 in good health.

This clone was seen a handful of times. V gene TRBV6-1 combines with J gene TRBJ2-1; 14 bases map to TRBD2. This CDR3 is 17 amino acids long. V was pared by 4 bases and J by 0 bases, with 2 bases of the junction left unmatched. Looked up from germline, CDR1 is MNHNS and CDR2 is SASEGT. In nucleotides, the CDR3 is TGTGCCAGCAGTGCCGGGACTAGCGGGAGCTCCTACAATGAGCAGTTCTTC. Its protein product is CASSAGTSGSSYNEQFF.

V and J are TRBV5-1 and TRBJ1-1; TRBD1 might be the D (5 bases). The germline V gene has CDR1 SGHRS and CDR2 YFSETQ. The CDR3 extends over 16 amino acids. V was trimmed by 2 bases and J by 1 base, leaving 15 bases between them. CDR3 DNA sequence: TGCGCCAGCAGCTTCGGACACTCAATAACGAACACTGAAGCTTTCTTT. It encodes CASSFGHSITNTEAFF.

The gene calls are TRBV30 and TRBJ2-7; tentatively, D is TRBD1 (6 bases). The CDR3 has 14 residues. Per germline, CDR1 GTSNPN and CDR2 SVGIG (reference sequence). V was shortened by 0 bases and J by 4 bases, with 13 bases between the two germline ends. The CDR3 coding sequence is TGTGCCTGGAGTGTATTTACAGGGAATTACGAGCAGTACTTC. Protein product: CAWSVFTGNYEQYF.

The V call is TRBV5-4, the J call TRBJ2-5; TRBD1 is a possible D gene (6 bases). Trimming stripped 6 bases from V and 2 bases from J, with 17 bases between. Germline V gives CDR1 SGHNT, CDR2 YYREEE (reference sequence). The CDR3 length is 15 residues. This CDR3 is CASNAGWGQQETQYF. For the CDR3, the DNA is TGTGCCAGCAACGCCGGGTGGGGGCAGCAAGAGACCCAGTACTTC.

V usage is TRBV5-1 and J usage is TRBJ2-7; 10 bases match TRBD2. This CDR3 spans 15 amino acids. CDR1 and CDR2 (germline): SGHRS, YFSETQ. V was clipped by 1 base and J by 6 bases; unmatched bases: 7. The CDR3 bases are TGCGCCAGCAGCTTGCAGTCTAGCGGGAGCGTCGAGCAGTACTTC. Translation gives CASSLQSSGSVEQYF. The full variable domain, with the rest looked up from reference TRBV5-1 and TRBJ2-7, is KAGVTQTPRYLIKTRGQQVTLSCSPISGHRSVSWYQQTPGQGLQFLFEYFSETQRNKGNFPGRFSGRQFSNSRSEMNVSTLELGDSALYLCASSLQSSGSVEQYFGPGTRLTVT.

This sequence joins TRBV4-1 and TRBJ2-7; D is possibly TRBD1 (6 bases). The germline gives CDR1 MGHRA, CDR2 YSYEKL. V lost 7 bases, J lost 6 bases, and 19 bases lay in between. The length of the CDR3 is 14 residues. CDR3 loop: CASTPGTPPFEQYF. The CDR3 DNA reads TGCGCCAGCACCCCCGGGACACCGCCATTCGAGCAGTACTTC.

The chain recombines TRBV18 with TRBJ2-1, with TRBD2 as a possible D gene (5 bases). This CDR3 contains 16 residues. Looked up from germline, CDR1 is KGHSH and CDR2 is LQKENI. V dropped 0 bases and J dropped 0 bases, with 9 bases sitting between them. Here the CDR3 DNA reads TGTGCCAGCTCACCACCTAGCGACAACTCCTACAATGAGCAGTTCTTC. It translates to CASSPPSDNSYNEQFF.

The CDR3 region is CASSFRPGGVRPSYNEQFF. CDR3 sequence (DNA): TGTGCCAGCAGCTTCAGACCGGGGGGGGTCCGACCCTCCTACAATGAGCAGTTCTTC. The V gene is TRBV11-2, the J gene TRBJ2-1; 8 bases fit TRBD2. V lost 3 bases to trimming and J lost 0 bases; unmatched junction nucleotides: 13. Germline V gene data show CDR1 as SGHAT and CDR2 as FQNNGV. This CDR3 spans 19 amino acids.